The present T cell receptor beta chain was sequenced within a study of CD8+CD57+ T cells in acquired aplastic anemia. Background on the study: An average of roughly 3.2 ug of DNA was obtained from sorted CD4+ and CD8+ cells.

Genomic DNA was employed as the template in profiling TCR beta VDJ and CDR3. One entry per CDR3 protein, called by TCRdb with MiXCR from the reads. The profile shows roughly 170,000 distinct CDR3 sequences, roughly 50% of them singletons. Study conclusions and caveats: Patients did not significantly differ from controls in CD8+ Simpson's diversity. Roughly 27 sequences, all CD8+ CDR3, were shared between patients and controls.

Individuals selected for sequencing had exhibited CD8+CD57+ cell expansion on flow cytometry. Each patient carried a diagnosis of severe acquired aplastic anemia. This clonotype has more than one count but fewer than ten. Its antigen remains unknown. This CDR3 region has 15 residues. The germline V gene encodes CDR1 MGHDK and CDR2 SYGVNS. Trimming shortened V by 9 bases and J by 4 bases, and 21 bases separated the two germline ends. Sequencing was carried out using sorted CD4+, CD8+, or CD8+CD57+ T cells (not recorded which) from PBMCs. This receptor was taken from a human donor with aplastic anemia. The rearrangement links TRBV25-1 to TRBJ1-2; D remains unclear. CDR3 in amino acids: CASSNPGSPRYGYTF. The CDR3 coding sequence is TGTGCCAGTTCTAACCCGGGGAGCCCGCGCTATGGCTACACCTTC.